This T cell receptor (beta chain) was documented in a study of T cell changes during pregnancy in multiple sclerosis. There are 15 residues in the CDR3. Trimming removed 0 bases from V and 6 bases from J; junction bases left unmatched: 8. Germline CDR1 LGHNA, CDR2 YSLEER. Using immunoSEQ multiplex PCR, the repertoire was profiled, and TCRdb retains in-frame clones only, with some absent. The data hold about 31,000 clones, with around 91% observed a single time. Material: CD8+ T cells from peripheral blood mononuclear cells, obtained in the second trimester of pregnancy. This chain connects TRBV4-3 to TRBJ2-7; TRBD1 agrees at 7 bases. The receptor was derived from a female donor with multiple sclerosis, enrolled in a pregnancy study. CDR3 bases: TGCGCCAGCAGCCAAGATAGGACAGGCCCACTCGAGCAGTACTTC. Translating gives CASSQDRTGPLEQYF.